Reported below is one T cell receptor beta chain. Its antigen is unknown. The CDR3 contains 14 residues. Germline loops: CDR1 MGHRA, CDR2 YSYEKL. V dropped 0 bases and J dropped 4 bases, with 7 bases sitting between them. The entry originates in a study of cytomegalovirus exposure and HLA in healthy donors. Primers: 60 Vbeta forward and 13 Jbeta reverse. The method was immunoSEQ multiplex PCR; TCRdb's version includes in-frame clones alone and lacks a portion of them. The table shows 200,000 to 250,000 clones, with around four fifths occurring only once. Study outcomes and limitations: Presence/absence results assume similar sequencing depth per donor, which may not hold. The study labeled about 160 TCR beta chains cytomegalovirus-associated. An Asian-associated ancestry cluster reportedly showed fewer N-insertions than the roughly 670-donor mean in a later analysis.

The TCR originated in a woman between 35 and 50 years old in good health and CMV-seronegative. The material sequenced was PBMCs. The V and J genes are TRBV4-1 and TRBJ1-3; TRBD1 is a possible D gene (5 bases). The CDR3 DNA sequence: TGCGCCAGCAGCCAAGATCGACAGGGAAACACCATATATTTT. It yields the protein CASSQDRQGNTIYF.